A single sample is the source of the 7 T cell receptor beta chains below, sequenced in a study of radiotherapy plus CTLA-4 blockade in lung cancer. Profiling relied on immunoSEQ multiplex PCR, and the TCRdb table lists in-frame clones only, not all of them. This table holds about 80,000 clones, around 79% found once. This specimen was peripheral blood, taken from a patient treated with radiotherapy plus ipilimumab. The receptors were gathered from a human donor with non-small cell lung cancer whose response to radiotherapy plus ipilimumab could not be evaluated. Some clones in this sample may be carry-over from other donors' samples.

V gene TRBV7-9 combines with J gene TRBJ1-1; weak D call: TRBD1 (6 bases). Germline assignment: CDR1 SEHNR and CDR2 FQNEAQ (reference sequence). V shed 3 bases and J shed 1 base, with 15 bases lying between them. The CDR3 spans 16 residues. CDR3 sequence reads: CASSLTPGEGNTEAFF. The CDR3 DNA sequence: TGTGCCAGCAGCTTGACTCCAGGGGAGGGGAACACTGAAGCTTTCTTT.

This clone came up a few times. The chain uses TRBV10-3 and TRBJ1-2, with TRBD1 as a possible D gene (6 bases). CDR3 length: 16 residues. Germline V lookup: CDR1 ENHRY, CDR2 SYGVKD. V gave up 0 bases and J gave up 3 bases, with 14 bases separating them. CDR3 bases: TGTGCCATCAGTGAGTCCTGGGTACAGGGATACTATGGCTACACCTTC. Protein sequence: CAISESWVQGYYGYTF.

This clone was seen only a few times. V gene TRBV5-1 combines with J gene TRBJ1-3, with a possible D match to TRBD1 (6 bases). The length of the CDR3 is 16 residues. V shed 4 bases and J shed 0 bases, with 14 bases lying between them. The V gene's germline CDR1 is SGHRS and CDR2 YFSETQ. The CDR3 DNA reads as TGCGCCAGCAGCACCGGACAGCGGAGCTCTGGAAACACCATATATTTT. Protein: CASSTGQRSSGNTIYF. The full variable domain, in which reference TRBV5-1 and TRBJ1-3 provide the parts outside the CDR3, is KAGVTQTPRYLIKTRGQQVTLSCSPISGHRSVSWYQQTPGQGLQFLFEYFSETQRNKGNFPGRFSGRQFSNSRSEMNVSTLELGDSALYLCASSTGQRSSGNTIYFGEGSWLTVV.

This chain uses TRBV5-1 with TRBJ1-2; the D is unclear. V was trimmed by 4 bases and J by 0 bases, leaving 10 bases between them. Germline V gives CDR1 SGHRS, CDR2 YFSETQ. CDR3 length equals 14 residues. The CDR3 region is CASSLDKTNYGYTF. The CDR3 DNA sequence: TGCGCCAGCAGCCTCGACAAGACTAACTATGGCTACACCTTC.

To note about this clone: A far larger clone is just one base off, so this is likely a read error. The chain is built from TRBV5-6 and TRBJ2-7; D might be TRBD1 (6 bases). V was cut by 2 bases and J by 5 bases, with 8 bases left in between. The CDR3 totals 12 residues. Germline V gene data show CDR1 as SGHDT and CDR2 as YYEEEE. The CDR3 sequence is CASSLQGNEQYF. CDR3 DNA sequence: TGTGCCAGCAGCTTACAGGGAAACGAGCAGTACTTC.

This chain connects TRBV5-1 to TRBJ1-1, with D possibly being TRBD1 (6 bases). The CDR3 has 14 residues. Germline values: CDR1 SGHRS, CDR2 YFSETQ. V was trimmed by 2 bases and J by 3 bases, leaving 11 bases between them. CDR3 region: CASSFTGRDTEAFF. Written as DNA, the CDR3 is TGCGCCAGCAGCTTTACAGGGCGGGACACTGAAGCTTTCTTT.

Written as DNA, the CDR3 is TGTGCCAGCAGCTTACGGGGTATGAACACTGAAGCTTTCTTT. Amino acids: CASSLRGMNTEAFF. The chain employs TRBV5-6 and TRBJ1-1, with D unresolved. CDR1 is SGHDT, CDR2 YYEEEE, per germline. V was clipped by 2 bases and J by 0 bases, with 8 bases between them. The CDR3 is 14 amino acids.